Reported below is one TCR beta chain. Its antigen is not yet known. Base qualities are not recorded, but no much larger clone differs from it by a single base. What this sample's treatment or condition label stands for: live attenuated yellow fever vaccine strain. At every blood-draw timepoint, two biological replicates of bulk PBMCs were collected. PBMCs were isolated from peripheral blood using a standard Ficoll-Paque protocol. RNA was extracted with TriZol from bulk PBMCs, CD4 and CD8 fractions, and dextramer-positive and dextramer-negative fractions. TCR cDNA was synthesized by 5'RACE template switching, which introduced a universal primer site and unique molecular identifiers. Priming of cDNA synthesis was performed from both the TCR alpha and TCR beta constant segments. Two PCR steps were used to amplify libraries, with sample barcodes and sequencing adapters being added in the second step. Sequencing of libraries was performed on Illumina HiSeq 2500 (2x100 bp) or NovaSeq (2x150 bp). The authors' analysis ran thus. MIGEC handled demultiplexing of reads and collapsing into UMI consensus sequences, while MiXCR performed V(D)J alignment. Using edgeR on replicate PBMC samples, clonotypes were called vaccine-responding if FDR was below 0.01 and the log2 fold change was above 5 up to day 15. CD4 or CD8 identity was assigned to each bulk clonotype according to whether the clonotype was present at higher abundance in the sequenced CD4 repertoire or the sequenced CD8 repertoire. Using fastp trimming at Q25 and MiXCR clonotype assembly, TCRdb reanalyzed the public sequencing data and kept in-frame beta chains. Identical CDR3 protein sequences are pooled into one entry, listed with their most common genes and DNA. TCRdb, rather than the study authors, made the V and J calls. This sample comprises about 630,000 distinct CDR3 sequences, over 9% of them detected only once. About 15% of the sample belongs to the ten largest clones.

According to the germline V gene (reference sequence), CDR1 reads LNHNV and CDR2 reads YYDKDF. The CDR3 sequence holds 14 residues, the cysteine and phenylalanine included. Left in the record is the CDR3 DNA by itself, 42 bases read in frame from the first base. V is trimmed back by 5 bases and J by 4 bases, and the junction contains 5 bases that no gene match accounts for. The source of the sample is a study of T cells after yellow fever vaccination (dated by TCRdb to about 2019). Turning to the overall study: The SMART-Seq v4 Ultra Low Input RNA kit was used to prepare libraries from fractions with low cell numbers. To follow T-cell clones before and after primary and booster YFV17D yellow fever vaccination, bulk TCR alpha and beta repertoires were sequenced over time. The cohort comprised two healthy male donors, one aged 18 to 29 and one aged 30 to 40 years. Blood samples were taken at several timepoints before and after primary and secondary immunization, and bulk PBMC replicates and cell subsets were isolated. The investigation overall reported the following: After the booster, most of the clones that had expanded following primary vaccination were detected again (about 95% of CD4 and around 90% of CD8), which suggests that memory was broadly maintained. The secondary T-cell response was weaker than the primary response but faster, peaking on day 5 instead of day 15. A small fraction of clonotypes showed up in both the CD4 and CD8 compartments, probably as a result of convergent recombination. Computational filtering was required because FACS-sorted repertoires could contain abundant contaminating clonotypes from the bulk population. Because the study included only a couple of donors, the extent to which the findings can be generalized is limited.

The origin of this receptor is a man younger than 40 who received the YFV17D yellow fever vaccine. The sequenced sample was PBMCs, obtained on the day of the yellow fever booster vaccination. This sequence uses TRBV15 and TRBJ2-1, with 7 bases aligning to TRBD1. At the DNA level, the sequence is TGTGCCACCAGCCAGGACAGGACTTACAATGAGCAGTTCTTC. This sequence encodes CATSQDRTYNEQFF.